These 28 T cell receptor beta chains came from one sample sequenced in a study of cytomegalovirus exposure and HLA in healthy donors. The PCR used 60 Vbeta and 13 Jbeta primers. Assay used: immunoSEQ multiplex PCR; TCRdb lists only in-frame clones, some missing. The sample lists 75,000 to 90,000 clones; more than 60% were seen once. Sample: PBMCs. Every receptor here comes from a human donor in good health.

J is TRBJ2-7 and V is TRBV7-9; D may be TRBD2 (6 bases). Germline CDR1 SEHNR, CDR2 FQNEAQ (reference sequence). This CDR3 has 13 amino acids. V lost 3 bases to trimming and J lost 6 bases, with 12 bases between them. This CDR3 is CASSFGGSGEQYF. CDR3 bases: TGTGCCAGCAGCTTCGGGGGAAGCGGCGAGCAGTACTTC. The full variable domain, its missing parts supplied by reference TRBV7-9 and TRBJ2-7, is DTGVSQNPRHKITKRGQNVTFRCDPISEHNRLYWYRQTLGQGPEFLTYFQNEAQLEKSRLLSDRFSAERPKGSFSTLEIQRTEQGDSAMYLCASSFGGSGEQYFGPGTRLTVT.

V gene TRBV27 combines with J gene TRBJ1-5; D call uncertain. Per germline, CDR1 MNHEY and CDR2 SMNVEV (reference sequence). CDR3 length: 15 amino acids. V was shortened by 3 bases and J by 0 bases, with 9 bases between the two germline ends. DNA for the CDR3: TGTGCCAGCAGTTTCAGGCCCAATAGCAATCAGCCCCAGCATTTT. This codes for CASSFRPNSNQPQHF.

V usage is TRBV10-3 and J usage is TRBJ2-1, with TRBD2 matching 9 bases. The V gene's germline CDR1 is ENHRY and CDR2 SYGVKD. The CDR3 is 17 residues long. V shed 0 bases and J 5 bases; nucleotides not matched to a gene: 8. DNA of the CDR3: TGTGCCATCAGTGAGTCTCAGGCTAGCGGGGACAACAATGAGCAGTTCTTC. Its protein product is CAISESQASGDNNEQFF.

The chain carries TRBV7-2 and TRBJ1-1, with a tentative D call TRBD1 (6 bases). The CDR3 is 15 amino acids. With 6 bases removed from V and 4 bases from J, the gap between germline ends came to 18 bases. CDR1 SGHTA and CDR2 FQGNSA come from the germline V gene. This chain's CDR3 is CASRYFLGGATEAFF. The CDR3 region has the DNA TGTGCCAGCAGATATTTTCTGGGGGGGGCCACTGAAGCTTTCTTT.

The chain is built from TRBV7-9 and TRBJ1-6; tentatively, D is TRBD1 (6 bases). Looked up from germline, CDR1 is SEHNR and CDR2 is FQNEAQ (reference sequence). There are 16 residues in the CDR3. Trimming left V 5 bases short and J 3 bases short, with 14 bases between. The CDR3 loop is CASSAGAGFYNSPLHF. CDR3 in DNA: TGTGCCAGCAGCGCAGGGGCAGGGTTCTATAATTCACCCCTCCACTTT.

The gene calls are TRBV18 and TRBJ2-7; D is perhaps TRBD2 (7 bases). The CDR3 contains 15 residues. The V gene lost 4 bases and the J gene lost 2 bases, with 15 bases spanning the gap. Germline CDR1 reads KGHSH; CDR2 reads LQKENI. CDR3 DNA: TGTGCCAGCTCACGCCCGGGGGGCCTTACCTACGAGCAGTACTTC. Protein sequence: CASSRPGGLTYEQYF.

This chain joins TRBV5-6 and TRBJ2-3; D unclear. V was trimmed by 1 base and J by 4 bases, leaving 10 bases between them. Germline V gives CDR1 SGHDT, CDR2 YYEEEE. This CDR3 is 14 amino acids long. The CDR3 bases are TGTGCCAGCAGCTTGTCGCTCCGGGCAGATACGCAGTATTTT. This gives the protein CASSLSLRADTQYF.

This CDR3 reads CASSLAGTRDGHTF. As DNA, the CDR3 is TGCGCCAGCAGCCTAGCCGGGACACGGGACGGACACACCTTC. The chain is built from TRBV5-1 and TRBJ1-2; weak D call: TRBD1 (6 bases). There are 14 residues in the CDR3. CDR1 SGHRS and CDR2 YFSETQ come from the germline V gene. V lost 4 bases and J 12 bases, leaving 22 bases between the germline ends.

This clone was recorded once. The rearrangement joins TRBV7-2 to TRBJ2-7; D ambiguous. The CDR3 extends over 15 amino acids. CDR1 and CDR2 (germline): SGHTA, FQGNSA. V gave up 5 bases and J gave up 3 bases, with 17 bases separating them. CDR3 nucleotide sequence: TGTGCCAGCAGCCCCCAACCCTCGCCGGGCTACGAGCAGTACTTC. Its translation is CASSPQPSPGYEQYF.

This clone was found a few times. The rearrangement joins TRBV6-6 to TRBJ1-1; 11 bases fit TRBD1. Trimming removed 4 bases from V and 4 bases from J; junction bases left unmatched: 5. The CDR3 sequence is 15 residues long. Germline values: CDR1 MNHNY, CDR2 SVGAGI (reference sequence). CDR3 protein: CASSSTGTGGTEAFF. CDR3 DNA: TGTGCCAGCAGTTCGACCGGGACAGGGGGCACTGAAGCTTTCTTT.

The J gene is TRBJ1-5, the V gene TRBV6-1; a possible D gene is TRBD1 (5 bases). Germline V lookup: CDR1 MNHNS, CDR2 SASEGT. This CDR3 is built from 15 residues. Trimming took 4 bases from V and 1 from J, leaving 11 bases between them. The DNA for the CDR3 is TGTGCCAGCAGTGTTGGGGGGGTGAGCAATCAGCCCCAGCATTTT. Translated, it gives CASSVGGVSNQPQHF.

The rearrangement joins TRBV27 to TRBJ1-1, with TRBD1 matching 9 bases. CDR1 MNHEY and CDR2 SMNVEV come from the germline V gene (reference sequence). The CDR3 sequence is 13 residues long. Trimming at V came to 8 bases and at J to 7 bases, leaving 8 bases not matched to a gene. CDR3 amino acids: CASGDRGKDEAFF. The CDR3 DNA sequence: TGTGCCAGCGGCGACAGGGGGAAGGATGAAGCTTTCTTT.

The genes are TRBV29-1 and TRBJ2-5, with D possibly TRBD1 on 6 matching bases. The CDR3 is 13 residues long. CDR1 and CDR2 from the germline V gene are SQVTM and ANQGSEA. This CDR3 is CSWQGSYQETQYF. Written as DNA, the CDR3 is TGCAGTTGGCAGGGGTCTTACCAAGAGACCCAGTACTTC.

The rearrangement uses TRBV4-3 and TRBJ1-1; 8 nucleotides align to TRBD1. Germline assignment: CDR1 LGHNA and CDR2 YSLEER. Losses at the gene ends were 2 bases for V and 5 bases for J; bases not matched to a gene: 10. The CDR3 sequence is 16 residues long. Here the CDR3 DNA reads TGCGCCAGCAGCCAATTTCATGACAGGGGAGGAACTGAAGCTTTCTTT. It specifies CASSQFHDRGGTEAFF.

This clone was counted only a few times. The genes are TRBV4-2 and TRBJ1-5; D unclear. The germline gives CDR1 LGHNA, CDR2 YNFKEQ. The CDR3 spans 13 residues. Between the trimmed V and J ends, which lost 0 bases and 5 bases, there was a span of 5 bases. Here the CDR3 reads CASSQETDQPQHF. CDR3 nucleotides: TGTGCCAGCAGCCAAGAAACTGATCAGCCCCAGCATTTT.

This clone has more than one count but fewer than ten. V is TRBV6-5 and J is TRBJ1-1; 7 bases map to TRBD1. The CDR3 totals 13 residues. Germline values: CDR1 MNHEY, CDR2 SVGAGI. Trimming at V came to 2 bases and at J to 7 bases, leaving 4 bases not matched to a gene. CDR3 loop: CASSYRTGNEAFF. CDR3 sequence (DNA): TGTGCCAGCAGTTACCGGACAGGTAATGAAGCTTTCTTT.

The chain recombines TRBV18 with TRBJ1-5; D gene uncertain. Germline lookup yields CDR1 KGHSH and CDR2 LQKENI. Trimming pared 0 bases from V and 4 bases from J, leaving 4 bases between. The CDR3 sequence is 13 residues long. The CDR3 sequence: CASSPPTNQPQHF. CDR3 DNA sequence: TGTGCCAGCTCACCACCGACAAATCAGCCCCAGCATTTT. The whole variable domain, remainder taken from reference TRBV18 and TRBJ1-5, is NAGVMQNPRHLVRRRGQEARLRCSPMKGHSHVYWYRQLPEEGLKFMVYLQKENIIDESGMPKERFSAEFPKEGPSILRIQQVVRGDSAAYFCASSPPTNQPQHFGDGTRLSIL.

This chain uses TRBV5-4 with TRBJ2-3; 14 nucleotides agree with TRBD2. This CDR3 has 18 residues. Germline V gives CDR1 SGHNT, CDR2 YYREEE (reference sequence). J gave up 3 bases and V 0 bases, and 6 bases lay outside the gene matches. CDR3 sequence: CASSLAWTSGGLTDTQYF. Written as DNA, the CDR3 is TGTGCCAGCAGCTTGGCCTGGACTAGCGGGGGGTTAACAGATACGCAGTATTTT.

The V gene is TRBV7-9, the J gene TRBJ1-1; D is unresolved. Germline V gene lookup returns CDR1 SEHNR and CDR2 FQNEAQ (reference sequence). The CDR3 extends over 13 amino acids. V was cut by 5 bases and J by 3 bases, with 10 bases left in between. The DNA of the CDR3 is TGTGCCAGCAGCCTCATGGAGGACACTGAAGCTTTCTTT. Protein sequence: CASSLMEDTEAFF.

This clone came up a few times. This chain joins TRBV6-1 and TRBJ1-1, with TRBD1 matching 8 bases. Germline assignment: CDR1 MNHNS and CDR2 SASEGT. The V and J ends lost 5 bases and 2 bases, in that order; junction bases with no gene match: 7. The CDR3 runs 15 residues. The CDR3 loop is CASSRTGQKNTEAFF. The CDR3 DNA sequence: TGTGCCAGCAGTCGGACAGGGCAAAAAAACACTGAAGCTTTCTTT.

The chain links TRBV15 to TRBJ1-2, with TRBD1 matching over 7 bases. Germline CDR1 reads LNHNV; CDR2 reads YYDKDF (reference sequence). CDR3 size: 15 residues. J was trimmed by 7 bases and V by 1 base; bases with no gene match: 9. The CDR3 here is CATSRGGDSVSGYTF. CDR3 DNA sequence: TGTGCCACCAGCAGAGGGGGGGACAGTGTAAGTGGCTACACCTTC.

The V call is TRBV5-1, the J call TRBJ1-2; D is perhaps TRBD1 (6 bases). Germline V gene lookup returns CDR1 SGHRS and CDR2 YFSETQ. Trimming left V 4 bases short and J 2 bases short, with 15 bases between. The CDR3 runs to 15 residues. This CDR3 reads CASSQGTRPNYGYTF. The CDR3 DNA follows: TGCGCCAGCAGCCAGGGGACGAGGCCCAACTATGGCTACACCTTC.

This chain connects TRBV27 to TRBJ2-7; TRBD2 matches at 12 bases. The junction had 3 bases not matched to a gene; V was cut back by 7 bases and J by 2 bases. CDR3 length: 14 amino acids. Per the germline V gene, CDR1 is MNHEY and CDR2 is SMNVEV (reference sequence). As DNA, the CDR3 is TGTGCCAGCACCCGGACTAGCGGGGCCTACGAGCAGTACTTC. Protein: CASTRTSGAYEQYF.

This clone appeared a few times. The chain combines TRBV29-1 with TRBJ1-2, with 7 nucleotides matching TRBD1. The length of the CDR3 is 12 residues. Unmatched junction bases numbered 3, after V lost 4 bases and J lost 4 bases. Germline assignment: CDR1 SQVTM and CDR2 ANQGSEA. DNA of the CDR3: TGCAGCGTTGGACAGGGCTTCTATGGCTACACCTTC. It specifies CSVGQGFYGYTF.

There are a few counts of this clone. The sample holds other DNA sequences that translate to the same CDR3. The chain carries TRBV6-5 and TRBJ2-7; D possibly corresponds to TRBD2 (5 bases). This CDR3 contains 12 residues. The germline V gene has CDR1 MNHEY and CDR2 SVGAGI. The V and J ends lost 3 bases and 7 bases respectively, with 10 bases between them. CDR3: CASSYGRGEQYF. In nucleotides, the CDR3 is TGTGCCAGCAGTTATGGTCGGGGTGAGCAGTACTTC.

This chain links TRBV27 with TRBJ2-1; possibly TRBD2 for D (5 bases). Trimming cost V 6 bases and J 1 base, with 10 bases left between them. CDR3 length equals 14 residues. Germline V CDR1 and CDR2: MNHEY, SMNVEV (reference sequence). The CDR3 protein is CASREGGSYNEQFF. The CDR3 DNA sequence: TGTGCCAGCAGGGAAGGAGGATCCTACAATGAGCAGTTCTTC.

The chain combines TRBV19 with TRBJ1-2, with 7 bases identical to TRBD1. The CDR3 is 16 amino acids. V shed 5 bases and J 2 bases; nucleotides not matched to a gene: 11. Germline CDR1 reads LNHDA; CDR2 reads SQIVND (reference sequence). CDR3 nucleotides: TGTGCCAGTAGTCCCCATGGAGGGGGCTTGAACTATGGCTACACCTTC. As protein: CASSPHGGGLNYGYTF.

The chain recombines TRBV5-1 with TRBJ1-2; no firm D call. Trimming removed 1 base at V and 2 bases at J, with 12 bases between. Looked up from germline, CDR1 is SGHRS and CDR2 is YFSETQ. The CDR3 runs to 15 residues. The CDR3 sequence is CASSLFRGSNYGYTF. CDR3 nucleotides: TGCGCCAGCAGCTTGTTCCGGGGTTCGAACTATGGCTACACCTTC.